This T cell receptor (beta chain) came from a study of cytomegalovirus exposure and HLA in healthy donors. For the study at large: The same platform used for the roughly 600 first-cohort repertoires was also used for the 120 or so validation repertoires, as a later analysis reported.

Germline values: CDR1 SGDLS, CDR2 YYNGEE. Trimming cost V 5 bases and J 6 bases, with 12 bases left between them. The CDR3 runs 13 residues. The protocol was immunoSEQ multiplex PCR, while the TCRdb copy is restricted to in-frame clones and leaves out a portion. Of around 150,000 clones detected, 95% to 96% appear once; the ten largest clones hold approximately 1%. On this clone: Its antigen is currently unknown.

Findings of the study overall: The study listed 150 to 200 cytomegalovirus-associated TCR beta chains.

It was the approximately 130-subject validation cohort, separate from the roughly 700-subject first cohort, to which the donors belonged. The sequence derives from a woman aged 18-35 years in good health and CMV-seronegative. The sample consisted of PBMCs. This chain joins TRBV9 and TRBJ2-1, with D unresolved. Here the CDR3 DNA reads TGTGCCAGCAGTGGCCAGGTCAGCAATGAGCAGTTCTTC. Its protein product is CASSGQVSNEQFF.